This T cell receptor (beta chain) was sequenced for a study of OX40 agonist ivuxolimab in advanced cancers. Study context: Past anti-PD-1, anti-PD-L1 or anti-CTLA-4 therapy was accepted, and 30% to 45% had received some.

The timepoints at which blood was sampled were baseline, cycle 4 day 1, and cycle 7 day 1. The method was immunoSEQ multiplex PCR; TCRdb's version includes in-frame clones alone and lacks a portion of them. The sample gives some 41,000 clones, about 89% of which show up once; roughly 3.6% is in the top ten. After removal of 7 bases from V and 5 bases from J, the junction contained 7 bases not matched to a gene. The CDR3 extends over 14 amino acids. Germline CDR1 and CDR2: LGHNT and FRNRAP. Findings and caveats of the study: Relative to CD4+ cells, CD8+ T cells on average had more expanded clones. Dose levels from 0.1 to 3.0 mg/kg saw CD4+ and CD8+ blood T cells expand clonally by week 6.

For this clone: What it recognizes is unknown.

The receptor was isolated from an adult with an advanced solid tumor such as melanoma, head and neck, liver or kidney cancer. J is TRBJ2-5 and V is TRBV12-5; 10 nucleotides align to TRBD1. The input for sequencing was CD4+ or CD8+ T cells sorted from blood, taken in a trial of the OX40 agonist ivuxolimab. CDR3 bases: TGTGCTAGTGCCCAGACAGGGGGCGAGGAGACCCAGTACTTC. This encodes CASAQTGGEETQYF. Full variable domain (rest looked up from reference TRBV12-5 and TRBJ2-5): DARVTQTPRHKVTEMGQEVTMRCQPILGHNTVFWYRQTMMQGLELLAYFRNRAPLDDSGMPKDRFSAEMPDATLATLKIQPSEPRDSAVYFCASAQTGGEETQYFGPGTRLLVL.